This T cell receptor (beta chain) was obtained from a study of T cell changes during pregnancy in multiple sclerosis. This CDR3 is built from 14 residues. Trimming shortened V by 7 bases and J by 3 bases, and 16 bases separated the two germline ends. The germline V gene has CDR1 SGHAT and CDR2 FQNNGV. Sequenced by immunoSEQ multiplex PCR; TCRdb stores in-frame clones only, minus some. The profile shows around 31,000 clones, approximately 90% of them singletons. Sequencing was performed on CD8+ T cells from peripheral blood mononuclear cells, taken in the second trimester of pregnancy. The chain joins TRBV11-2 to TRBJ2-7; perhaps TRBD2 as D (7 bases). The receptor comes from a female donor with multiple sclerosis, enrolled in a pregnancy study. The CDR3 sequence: CASTPGGPLYEQYF. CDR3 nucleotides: TGTGCCAGCACCCCGGGGGGCCCCCTCTACGAGCAGTACTTC.